Each of the 27 T cell receptor beta chains below was sequenced from the same sample in a study of radiotherapy plus CTLA-4 blockade in lung cancer. Some clones are missing from TCRdb's copy, which holds only in-frame ones; the method was immunoSEQ multiplex PCR. The table lists about 50,000 clones, 80% to 90% of them singletons. The sequences come from peripheral blood, collected from a patient treated with radiotherapy plus ipilimumab. These receptors came from a human donor with non-small cell lung cancer whose response to radiotherapy plus ipilimumab could not be evaluated.

The chain employs TRBV7-2 and TRBJ1-6; unclear D gene. V shed 5 bases and J shed 9 bases, with 14 bases lying between them. Germline CDR1 SGHTA, CDR2 FQGNSA. This CDR3 spans 14 amino acids. CDR3 coding DNA: TGTGCCAGCAGCACCGGGATCCCGGGTTCACCCCTCCACTTT. It translates to CASSTGIPGSPLHF.

This clone was observed a handful of times. The chain carries TRBV4-3 and TRBJ2-1; 10 bases are a match to TRBD2. Trimming took 1 base from V and 7 from J; bases not matched to a gene: 4. Germline V gene lookup returns CDR1 LGHNA and CDR2 YSLEER. This CDR3 is built from 15 residues. CDR3 in amino acids: CASSQALAGVNEQFF. The CDR3 bases are TGCGCCAGCAGCCAAGCCCTAGCGGGAGTAAATGAGCAGTTCTTC.

The chain carries TRBV30 and TRBJ2-5, with D tentatively TRBD2 (6 bases). Trimming took 3 bases from V and 2 from J, leaving 19 bases between them. Germline lookup yields CDR1 GTSNPN and CDR2 SVGIG (reference sequence). The CDR3 totals 16 residues. The CDR3, as DNA: TGTGCCTGGAGACACAGGTTAGGCGGGGTACAAGAGACCCAGTACTTC. Its translation: CAWRHRLGGVQETQYF.

V is TRBV10-3 and J is TRBJ1-1, with a tentative D call TRBD1 (5 bases). Trimming pared 5 bases from V and 1 base from J, leaving 8 bases between. Germline V lookup: CDR1 ENHRY, CDR2 SYGVKD. The CDR3 has 13 residues. Here the CDR3 DNA reads TGTGCCATCAGTAGCACAGGGAACACTGAAGCTTTCTTT. Translated: CAISSTGNTEAFF.

The chain has TRBV18 and TRBJ2-7; possible D gene TRBD1, 5 bases. Germline lookup yields CDR1 KGHSH and CDR2 LQKENI. Trimming pared 3 bases from V and 0 bases from J, leaving 12 bases between. This CDR3 is 15 amino acids long. The CDR3 loop is CASSPVRASSYEQYF. The DNA for the CDR3 is TGTGCCAGCTCACCGGTCAGGGCGAGCTCCTACGAGCAGTACTTC. Full variable domain (remainder filled in from reference TRBV18 and TRBJ2-7): NAGVMQNPRHLVRRRGQEARLRCSPMKGHSHVYWYRQLPEEGLKFMVYLQKENIIDESGMPKERFSAEFPKEGPSILRIQQVVRGDSAAYFCASSPVRASSYEQYFGPGTRLTVT.

This chain connects TRBV28 to TRBJ1-5; 9 nucleotides line up with TRBD1. The CDR3 loop spans 16 amino acids. Trimming cost V 6 bases and J 4 bases; bases outside gene matches: 10. Germline CDR1 and CDR2: MDHEN and SYDVKM. CDR3 coding DNA: TGTGCCAGCAGCTGGGGGACAGGGAAGAAAAATCAGCCCCAGCATTTT. Translation gives CASSWGTGKKNQPQHF.

The V call is TRBV7-6, the J call TRBJ1-4, with TRBD1 identical over 8 bases. Trimming cost V 5 bases and J 7 bases; bases outside gene matches: 12. The CDR3 contains 16 residues. The germline V gene encodes CDR1 SGHVS and CDR2 FNYEAQ. The CDR3 is CASSHESGRGREKLFF. CDR3 DNA: TGTGCCAGCAGCCACGAGAGCGGCAGGGGGCGTGAAAAACTGTTTTTT.

The V call is TRBV5-1, the J call TRBJ1-2; D gene unclear. Germline CDR1 is SGHRS and CDR2 is YFSETQ. Trimming took 0 bases from V and 1 from J, leaving 10 bases between them. The CDR3 is made up of 15 amino acids. The CDR3 loop is CASSLESALNYGYTF. The CDR3 DNA is TGCGCCAGCAGCTTGGAGTCAGCGCTTAACTATGGCTACACCTTC.

The rearrangement joins TRBV27 to TRBJ1-3; tentatively, D is TRBD1 (6 bases). V dropped 6 bases and J dropped 4 bases, with 19 bases sitting between them. There are 16 residues in the CDR3. Germline CDR1 reads MNHEY; CDR2 reads SMNVEV (reference sequence). CDR3 nucleotides: TGTGCCAGCAGACCGCAGGCGGGGGGCGTAGGAAACACCATATATTTT. This sequence encodes CASRPQAGGVGNTIYF.

This clone was detected once. The genes are TRBV28 and TRBJ1-1; unclear D gene. Germline CDR1 is MDHEN and CDR2 is SYDVKM. This CDR3 has 15 amino acids. Trimming pared 6 bases from V and 1 base from J, leaving 15 bases between. The CDR3 DNA reads as TGTGCCAGCAGCCCACCGACATTAACGAACACTGAAGCTTTCTTT. This gives the protein CASSPPTLTNTEAFF.

The chain uses TRBV28 and TRBJ1-2, with a possible D match to TRBD1 (5 bases). The germline V gene has CDR1 MDHEN and CDR2 SYDVKM. The CDR3 is 15 residues long. V was clipped by 5 bases and J by 0 bases, with 13 bases between them. CDR3: CASSPGTTANYGYTF. The CDR3 DNA reads TGTGCCAGCAGTCCAGGGACTACAGCTAACTATGGCTACACCTTC.

CDR3 protein: CSVEGTSYTGELFF. The DNA for the CDR3 is TGCAGCGTTGAAGGCACTAGCTACACCGGGGAGCTGTTTTTT. The V and J genes are TRBV29-1 and TRBJ2-2; perhaps TRBD2 as D (6 bases). Germline CDR1 SQVTM, CDR2 ANQGSEA. Trimming took off 1 base at V and 3 bases at J, with 9 bases between the two ends. There are 14 residues in the CDR3.

This rearrangement joins TRBV4-1 to TRBJ2-5; TRBD2 might be the D (5 bases). Trimming cost V 0 bases and J 6 bases, with 14 bases left between them. CDR1 is MGHRA, CDR2 YSYEKL, per germline. The CDR3 runs 15 residues. The CDR3 sequence is CASSQDPGSEKTQYF. DNA for the CDR3: TGCGCCAGCAGCCAAGATCCGGGGTCCGAGAAGACCCAGTACTTC.

The chain uses TRBV4-1 and TRBJ2-1; no reliable D call. The CDR3 spans 17 residues. Germline V CDR1 and CDR2: MGHRA, YSYEKL. Trimming stripped 0 bases from V and 7 bases from J, with 19 bases between. The CDR3 sequence is CASSQEAPASALNEQFF. The CDR3 DNA reads TGCGCCAGCAGCCAAGAAGCCCCAGCGTCAGCGTTGAATGAGCAGTTCTTC.

The CDR3 DNA reads as TGTGCCAGCAGTTTAGTCGGTCCCGCCATCGAGCAGTACTTC. Amino acids: CASSLVGPAIEQYF. The rearrangement uses TRBV27 and TRBJ2-7; no definite D call. Trimming cost V 2 bases and J 6 bases, with 14 bases left between them. From germline, CDR1 is MNHEY and CDR2 SMNVEV (reference sequence). The CDR3 sequence is 14 residues long.

This chain joins TRBV28 and TRBJ2-2; 11 positions agree with TRBD2. This CDR3 spans 16 amino acids. After removal of 5 bases from V and 7 bases from J, the junction contained 9 bases not matched to a gene. In germline, CDR1 is MDHEN, CDR2 SYDVKM. The CDR3 region is CASSPRLAGSGGELFF. The DNA for the CDR3 is TGTGCCAGCAGTCCCCGACTAGCGGGATCAGGCGGGGAGCTGTTTTTT.

The chain combines TRBV7-6 with TRBJ1-1; TRBD1 agrees at 9 bases. CDR1 and CDR2 (germline): SGHVS, FNYEAQ. CDR3 length: 13 amino acids. V lost 4 bases to trimming and J lost 3 bases; unmatched junction nucleotides: 0. CDR3 in DNA: TGTGCCAGCAGCTGGGACAGGGACACTGAAGCTTTCTTT. Its protein is CASSWDRDTEAFF. Full variable domain (remainder filled in from reference TRBV7-6 and TRBJ1-1): GAGVSQSPRYKVTKRGQDVALRCDPISGHVSLYWYRQALGQGPEFLTYFNYEAQQDKSGLPNDRFSAERPEGSISTLTIQRTEQRDSAMYRCASSWDRDTEAFFGQGTRLTVV.

The rearrangement uses TRBV7-3 and TRBJ1-1, with D possibly being TRBD1 (6 bases). V was cut by 3 bases and J by 6 bases, with 11 bases left in between. The CDR3 totals 13 residues. Germline CDR1 reads SGHTA; CDR2 reads FQGTGA. Here the CDR3 DNA reads TGTGCCAGCAGCTTCGTTGGGGGCTCTGAAGCTTTCTTT. As protein: CASSFVGGSEAFF.

The chain has TRBV9 and TRBJ2-3, with D unresolved. This CDR3 has 13 amino acids. Looked up from germline, CDR1 is SGDLS and CDR2 is YYNGEE. V shed 2 bases and J shed 3 bases, with 7 bases lying between them. CDR3 coding DNA: TGTGCCAGCAGCGTTCTATTGACAGATACGCAGTATTTT. It codes for CASSVLLTDTQYF.

CDR3 coding DNA: TGTGCCAGCAGTTTAAGCCCAGGGGGCACTGAAGCTTTCTTT. Translated: CASSLSPGGTEAFF. The chain combines TRBV27 with TRBJ1-1; 7 positions match TRBD1. The CDR3 contains 14 residues. Germline assignment: CDR1 MNHEY and CDR2 SMNVEV (reference sequence). Trimming cost V 2 bases and J 4 bases; bases outside gene matches: 4.

The chain is built from TRBV28 and TRBJ2-2; the D gene is possibly TRBD1 (6 bases). V was pared by 6 bases and J by 6 bases, with 14 bases between. Germline values: CDR1 MDHEN, CDR2 SYDVKM. The CDR3 has 14 residues. The CDR3 here is CASRQQGVAGELFF. CDR3 sequence (DNA): TGTGCCAGCAGACAACAGGGAGTCGCCGGGGAGCTGTTTTTT.

The V and J genes are TRBV7-9 and TRBJ1-4; 10 positions agree with TRBD1. CDR1 and CDR2 (germline): SEHNR, FQNEAQ (reference sequence). V was clipped by 5 bases and J by 5 bases; unmatched bases: 5. This CDR3 has 15 residues. DNA for the CDR3: TGTGCCAGCAGCGGCGACAGGGGGCAGAATGAAAAACTGTTTTTT. Amino acid sequence: CASSGDRGQNEKLFF.

The chain recombines TRBV27 with TRBJ2-7; 10 bases line up with TRBD1. J was trimmed by 2 bases and V by 4 bases; bases with no gene match: 2. This CDR3 is built from 14 residues. The germline V gene encodes CDR1 MNHEY and CDR2 SMNVEV (reference sequence). CDR3 DNA: TGTGCCAGCAGTTCGGGACAGGGGCCCTACGAGCAGTACTTC. Translating it yields CASSSGQGPYEQYF.

V usage is TRBV28 and J usage is TRBJ1-4, with D possibly TRBD1 on 5 matching bases. The CDR3 has 16 amino acids. CDR1 and CDR2 (germline): MDHEN, SYDVKM. Trimming cost V 3 bases and J 1 base, with 12 bases left between them. The CDR3 DNA reads as TGTGCCAGCAGTTTTGGAGGGGAGGGAACTAATGAAAAACTGTTTTTT. Translation: CASSFGGEGTNEKLFF.

The rearrangement uses TRBV5-4 and TRBJ2-2; a weak D match, TRBD2 (5 bases). The CDR3 loop spans 16 amino acids. The germline gives CDR1 SGHNT, CDR2 YYREEE (reference sequence). With 3 bases removed from V and 0 bases from J, the gap between germline ends came to 12 bases. The CDR3 is CASSSRRSSNTGELFF. As DNA, the CDR3 is TGTGCCAGCAGCTCGAGGAGGAGCTCGAACACCGGGGAGCTGTTTTTT.

Written as DNA, the CDR3 is TGTGCCAGCGGGTCCGGGGAAAATGAAAAACTGTTTTTT. It is translated as CASGSGENEKLFF. V gene TRBV5-4 combines with J gene TRBJ1-4; D is uncertain. V was shortened by 7 bases and J by 5 bases, with 12 bases between the two germline ends. Germline values: CDR1 SGHNT, CDR2 YYREEE (reference sequence). This CDR3 comprises 13 residues.

The chain carries TRBV6-1 and TRBJ2-3; 11 bases align to TRBD1. V shed 4 bases, J shed 7 bases, and the junction held 4 bases outside the gene matches. The CDR3 spans 14 residues. Germline CDR1 MNHNS, CDR2 SASEGT. CDR3 in amino acids: CASSAGQGANTQYF. In DNA, the CDR3 is TGTGCCAGCAGTGCAGGACAGGGGGCGAATACGCAGTATTTT.